This T cell receptor beta chain was sequenced in a study of cytomegalovirus exposure and HLA in healthy donors. CDR3 size: 16 residues. V was clipped by 8 bases and J by 10 bases; unmatched bases: 12. Germline V lookup: CDR1 LGHNA, CDR2 YSLEER. The study ran its PCR with 60 Vbeta and 13 Jbeta primers. Clones were sequenced by immunoSEQ multiplex PCR, and TCRdb holds only the in-frame ones, with some missing. The table shows under 150,000 clones, with nearly 80% occurring only once. Sequenced input: PBMCs. The TCR sequence derives from a male donor in good health and CMV-seronegative. This rearrangement joins TRBV4-3 to TRBJ2-3, with 16 bases matching TRBD2. CDR3 sequence (DNA): TGCGCCAGCGCGTCCTCCGGGACTAGCGGGGGGGCCGCGCAGTATTTT. As protein: CASASSGTSGGAAQYF.